This TCR beta chain came from a study of OX40 agonist ivuxolimab in advanced cancers. As for the study in general: Prior anti-PD-1, anti-PD-L1 or anti-CTLA-4 therapy did not bar entry, and about 38% had some.

TCRdb keeps only in-frame clones here, not all; method: immunoSEQ multiplex PCR. This table holds around 40,000 clones, 87% found once. General observations from the study: There was clonal expansion of CD4+ and CD8+ blood T cells by week 6 at 0.1 to 3.0 mg/kg. Compared with CD4+, CD8+ T cells on average had more expanded clones. Some patients who did not respond also had low normalized T-cell clonal expansion.

Concerning this clone: Its antigen is as yet unknown.

Germline V CDR1 and CDR2: SGHTA, FQGTGA. This CDR3 has 15 amino acids. Trimming shortened V by 1 base and J by 5 bases, and 15 bases separated the two germline ends. This TCR derives from an adult with an advanced solid tumor such as melanoma, head and neck, liver or kidney cancer. V usage is TRBV7-3 and J usage is TRBJ2-7; D may be TRBD2 (7 bases). The specimen comprised CD4+ or CD8+ T cells sorted from blood, sampled in a trial of the OX40 agonist ivuxolimab. The CDR3 sequence: CASSLIGGHKDEQYF. The CDR3 DNA reads TGTGCCAGCAGCTTAATCGGGGGGCATAAGGACGAGCAGTACTTC. The complete variable domain, with remaining parts taken from reference TRBV7-3 and TRBJ2-7, reads GAGVSQTPSNKVTEKGKYVELRCDPISGHTALYWYRQSLGQGPEFLIYFQGTGAADDSGLPNDRFFAVRPEGSVSTLKIQRTERGDSAVYLCASSLIGGHKDEQYFGPGTRLTVT.